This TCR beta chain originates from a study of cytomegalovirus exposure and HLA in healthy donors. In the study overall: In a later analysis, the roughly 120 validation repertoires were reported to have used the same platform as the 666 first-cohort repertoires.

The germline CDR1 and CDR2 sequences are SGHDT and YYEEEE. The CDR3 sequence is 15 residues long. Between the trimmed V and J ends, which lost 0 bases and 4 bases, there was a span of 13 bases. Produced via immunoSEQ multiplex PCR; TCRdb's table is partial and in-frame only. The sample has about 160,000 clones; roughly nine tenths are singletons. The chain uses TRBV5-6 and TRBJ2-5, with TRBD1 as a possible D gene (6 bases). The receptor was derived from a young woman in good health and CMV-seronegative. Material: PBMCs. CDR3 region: CASSLGTGHPETQYF. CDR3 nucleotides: TGTGCCAGCAGCTTGGGCACGGGACACCCAGAGACCCAGTACTTC. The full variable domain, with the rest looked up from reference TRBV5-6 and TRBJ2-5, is DAGVTQSPTHLIKTRGQQVTLRCSPKSGHDTVSWYQQALGQGPQFIFQYYEEEERQRGNFPDRFSGHQFPNYSSELNVNALLLGDSALYLCASSLGTGHPETQYFGPGTRLLVL.